This T cell receptor (beta chain) stems from a study of response to subunit inactivated influenza vaccine. Study results and caveats: With each seasonal influenza vaccination, the authors suggested, few new T cells are recruited.

The CDR3 extends over 14 amino acids. The ends were cut back, 5 bases at V and 7 bases at J, with 12 bases in the middle. In its sample, this clonotype was seen a few times. Its antigen is undetermined. From the RT-PCR reads, TCRdb called clonotypes with MiXCR, one entry per CDR3 protein. The profile shows roughly 670,000 distinct CDR3 sequences, approximately 15% of them singletons. The sequencing used PBMCs from blood, collected roughly 2 weeks before vaccination. This clonotype was obtained from a man in his fifties who received an inactivated influenza vaccine. The genes are TRBV12-3 or TRBV12-4 and TRBJ1-6; no definite D call. The CDR3 reads CASSLETNNSPLHF. In nucleotides, the CDR3 is TGTGCCAGCAGTCTGGAGACGAACAATTCACCCCTCCACTTT.